The 29 T cell receptor beta chains below were found in one sample sequenced in a study of blood T cell repertoires in COVID-19. Repertoires were generated with immunoSEQ multiplex PCR, while TCRdb's copy carries only in-frame clones and drops some. This table holds fewer than 500,000 clones, around 89% found once. The sample comprised peripheral blood. All receptors derive from a woman aged 25 to 39 with acute or convalescent COVID-19.

V and J are TRBV4-1 and TRBJ1-4, with D perhaps matching TRBD1 (5 bases). CDR3 length: 16 residues. Trimming removed 2 bases from V and 9 bases from J, with 19 bases in between. CDR1 and CDR2 (germline): MGHRA, YSYEKL. CDR3 in DNA: TGCGCCAGCAGCCAAACAACCCGGAGTAGGGGAAAAAAACTGTTTTTT. Translated: CASSQTTRSRGKKLFF.

The chain recombines TRBV11-2 with TRBJ1-2; 7 bases fit TRBD1. V lost 2 bases, J lost 4 bases, and 4 bases stayed unmatched. The length of the CDR3 is 14 residues. Germline V gene sequence: CDR1 SGHAT, CDR2 FQNNGV. CDR3 protein: CASSLQGVGYGYTF. The CDR3 DNA reads as TGTGCCAGCAGCTTACAGGGGGTAGGCTATGGCTACACCTTC.

This clone was picked up a small number of times. The rearrangement links TRBV2 to TRBJ2-7; D is possibly TRBD1 (5 bases). V gave up 0 bases and J gave up 4 bases, with 10 bases separating them. Germline CDR1 is SNHLY and CDR2 is FYNNEI. The CDR3 has 14 residues. The CDR3 spells CASSEAGQTYEQYF. The CDR3 DNA follows: TGTGCCAGCAGTGAAGCGGGGCAGACTTACGAGCAGTACTTC. Filled out from reference TRBV2 and TRBJ2-7, the complete variable domain reads EPEVTQTPSHQVTQMGQEVILRCVPISNHLYFYWYRQILGQKVEFLVSFYNNEISEKSEIFDDQFSVERPDGSNFTLKIRSTKLEDSAMYFCASSEAGQTYEQYFGPGTRLTVT.

The chain recombines TRBV7-3 with TRBJ2-1; maybe TRBD2 (5 bases). V gave up 8 bases and J gave up 4 bases, with 12 bases separating them. Germline V lookup: CDR1 SGHTA, CDR2 FQGTGA. CDR3 length: 13 residues. The CDR3 nucleotides read TGTGCCAGCGCGTCCGGGGTTTACAATGAGCAGTTCTTC. This encodes CASASGVYNEQFF.

This chain links TRBV9 with TRBJ2-5, with D possibly matching TRBD1 (7 bases). This CDR3 contains 14 residues. The V gene lost 3 bases and the J gene lost 5 bases, with 14 bases spanning the gap. Germline lookup yields CDR1 SGDLS and CDR2 YYNGEE. The CDR3 bases are TGTGCCAGCAGCGCGGGGGACAGTATGGAGACCCAGTACTTC. It yields the protein CASSAGDSMETQYF.

This clone was detected only a few times. This chain joins TRBV6-6 and TRBJ2-7; 12 bases are a match to TRBD2. The trim removed 5 bases at V and 5 bases at J, leaving 7 bases unmatched. The CDR3 runs 15 residues. Germline lookup yields CDR1 MNHNY and CDR2 SVGAGI (reference sequence). As DNA, the CDR3 is TGTGCCAGCAGTCGATCTAGCGGGGGGGCCAACGAGCAGTACTTC. Protein: CASSRSSGGANEQYF.

The gene calls are TRBV7-2 and TRBJ2-1; D uncertain. Trimming took 3 bases from V and 5 from J, leaving 8 bases between them. The CDR3 sequence is 13 residues long. The germline V gene encodes CDR1 SGHTA and CDR2 FQGNSA. CDR3 bases: TGTGCCAGCAGCTTTACAGAGAACAATGAGCAGTTCTTC. Translation: CASSFTENNEQFF.

The chain recombines TRBV7-8 with TRBJ2-7; 7 bases agree with TRBD1. Germline V gene lookup returns CDR1 SGHVS and CDR2 FQNEAQ. This CDR3 spans 14 amino acids. Losses at the gene ends were 2 bases for V and 2 bases for J; bases not matched to a gene: 3. DNA of the CDR3: TGTGCCAGCAGCTTAAACAGGGGCACCTACGAGCAGTACTTC. Amino acids: CASSLNRGTYEQYF.

This clone turned up a few times. The chain uses TRBV6-5 and TRBJ1-5; D might be TRBD1 (5 bases). Per germline, CDR1 MNHEY and CDR2 SVGAGI. This CDR3 has 13 amino acids. Trimming cost V 6 bases and J 0 bases, with 6 bases left between them. DNA for the CDR3: TGTGCCAGCAGCAGGGATAGCAATCAGCCCCAGCATTTT. Translated, it gives CASSRDSNQPQHF.

The chain carries TRBV2 and TRBJ1-6; no reliable D call. V was pared by 2 bases and J by 5 bases, with 13 bases between. The CDR3 sequence is 16 residues long. Germline-derived CDR1 and CDR2 are SNHLY and FYNNEI. The DNA for the CDR3 is TGTGCCAGCAGTGAATGGCTGGCAGCGAATAATTCACCCCTCCACTTT. It specifies CASSEWLAANNSPLHF.

The CDR3 reads CASSLDRGVSPLHF. CDR3 coding DNA: TGTGCCAGCAGCTTGGACAGGGGAGTCTCACCCCTCCACTTT. The chain joins TRBV5-4 to TRBJ1-6; 7 bases align to TRBD1. The CDR3 runs 14 residues. Germline CDR1 is SGHNT and CDR2 is YYREEE (reference sequence). Trimming cost V 0 bases and J 10 bases; bases outside gene matches: 4.

J is TRBJ2-7 and V is TRBV18; D might be TRBD1 (5 bases). V was cut by 3 bases and J by 3 bases, with 12 bases left in between. There are 14 residues in the CDR3. Germline V gives CDR1 KGHSH, CDR2 LQKENI. For the CDR3, the DNA is TGTGCCAGCTCACCCCAGGGTGGAGTCTACGAGCAGTACTTC. Protein sequence: CASSPQGGVYEQYF.

The chain recombines TRBV30 with TRBJ1-3; 9 bases agree with TRBD1. The V and J ends lost 7 bases and 3 bases, in that order; junction bases with no gene match: 7. CDR1 is GTSNPN, CDR2 SVGIG, per germline (reference sequence). This CDR3 contains 14 residues. The CDR3 nucleotides read TGTGCCTACCACGGGGGACAGGGTGGAAACACCATATATTTT. Its translation is CAYHGGQGGNTIYF.

The V and J genes are TRBV13 and TRBJ2-7; 12 positions match TRBD1. After removal of 5 bases from V and 7 bases from J, the junction contained 18 bases not matched to a gene. Germline V gene lookup returns CDR1 PRHDT and CDR2 FYEKMQ (reference sequence). The CDR3 is made up of 18 amino acids. CDR3 loop: CASSQTRGSGTGGCEQYF. DNA of the CDR3: TGTGCCAGCAGCCAGACCCGAGGGTCCGGGACAGGGGGCTGTGAGCAGTACTTC.

The chain couples TRBV5-1 to TRBJ2-1, with 9 bases matching TRBD2. Trimming removed 7 bases from V and 5 bases from J; junction bases left unmatched: 7. CDR3 length: 14 residues. Germline V gene data show CDR1 as SGHRS and CDR2 as YFSETQ. For the CDR3, the DNA is TGCGCCAGCCATGTTCTAGCGGGGAACAATGAGCAGTTCTTC. As protein: CASHVLAGNNEQFF.

J is TRBJ2-5 and V is TRBV9; no reliable D call. The CDR3 has 14 amino acids. Germline lookup yields CDR1 SGDLS and CDR2 YYNGEE. Trimming shortened V by 2 bases and J by 1 base, and 9 bases separated the two germline ends. The CDR3 region is CASSVQALQETQYF. CDR3 nucleotide sequence: TGTGCCAGCAGCGTCCAGGCCCTCCAAGAGACCCAGTACTTC.

The chain couples TRBV7-2 to TRBJ2-7, with a weak D call TRBD2 (6 bases). The CDR3 contains 17 residues. Germline V gene lookup returns CDR1 SGHTA and CDR2 FQGNSA. V was shortened by 0 bases and J by 0 bases, with 15 bases between the two germline ends. CDR3 sequence reads: CASSLAVIGDFSYEQYF. CDR3 nucleotide sequence: TGTGCCAGCAGCTTAGCGGTTATAGGGGACTTCTCCTACGAGCAGTACTTC. The whole variable domain, filled in from reference TRBV7-2 and TRBJ2-7, reads GAGVSQSPSNKVTEKGKDVELRCDPISGHTALYWYRQSLGQGLEFLIYFQGNSAPDKSGLPSDRFSAERTGGSVSTLTIQRTQQEDSAVYLCASSLAVIGDFSYEQYFGPGTRLTVT.

The rearrangement links TRBV5-1 to TRBJ2-7; 12 nucleotides match TRBD1. Germline V gene lookup returns CDR1 SGHRS and CDR2 YFSETQ. Trimming cost V 3 bases and J 7 bases; bases outside gene matches: 5. This CDR3 has 14 residues. CDR3 sequence reads: CASSSGQGAREQYF. The CDR3 DNA reads TGCGCCAGCAGCTCGGGACAGGGGGCGCGGGAGCAGTACTTC.

The gene calls are TRBV3-1 (or the pseudogene TRBV3-2) and TRBJ1-1; the D gene is possibly TRBD1 (5 bases). CDR1 and CDR2 from the germline V gene are LGHDT and YNNKEL (reference sequence). The CDR3 totals 13 residues. Trimming pared 4 bases from V and 6 bases from J, leaving 12 bases between. CDR3 in DNA: TGTGCCAGCAGCCCCCCAGGGTTCCCTGAAGCTTTCTTT. It encodes CASSPPGFPEAFF.

The chain is built from TRBV4-1 and TRBJ1-1; weak D call: TRBD1 (5 bases). The germline gives CDR1 MGHRA, CDR2 YSYEKL. This CDR3 has 15 amino acids. The V gene lost 0 bases and the J gene lost 6 bases, with 14 bases spanning the gap. Written as DNA, the CDR3 is TGCGCCAGCAGCCAAGATAGGGCAGGGAAGGCTGAAGCTTTCTTT. This encodes CASSQDRAGKAEAFF.

The chain combines TRBV14 with TRBJ2-5, with D hard to call. V was cut by 4 bases and J by 5 bases, with 11 bases left in between. The CDR3 covers 13 residues. Germline V gene data show CDR1 as SGHDN and CDR2 as FVKESK. The CDR3 is CASSPNYIETQYF. CDR3 coding DNA: TGTGCCAGCAGCCCAAACTACATTGAGACCCAGTACTTC.

This sequence joins TRBV5-1 and TRBJ2-1, with unresolved D. CDR3 length equals 14 residues. The germline V gene encodes CDR1 SGHRS and CDR2 YFSETQ. Trimming stripped 6 bases from V and 6 bases from J, with 16 bases between. The CDR3 DNA reads as TGCGCCAGCACCTCCTCGCTAACCATCAATGAGCAGTTCTTC. This codes for CASTSSLTINEQFF.

V gene TRBV27 combines with J gene TRBJ1-4; D gene ambiguous. Germline V gives CDR1 MNHEY, CDR2 SMNVEV (reference sequence). This CDR3 has 15 amino acids. The germline V and J ends were trimmed by 3 bases and 3 bases, with 11 bases remaining between them. CDR3 sequence: CASSFGEVANEKLFF. The CDR3 nucleotides are TGTGCCAGCAGTTTCGGCGAGGTTGCTAATGAAAAACTGTTTTTT.

The chain carries TRBV4-1 and TRBJ2-7, with D perhaps TRBD1 (5 bases). Germline V gene lookup returns CDR1 MGHRA and CDR2 YSYEKL. CDR3 length: 19 residues. Trimming left V 0 bases short and J 0 bases short, with 21 bases between. The DNA for the CDR3 is TGCGCCAGCAGCCAAGATCGTAATTCGCAGGGAAGGAGCTCCTACGAGCAGTACTTC. Amino acid sequence: CASSQDRNSQGRSSYEQYF.

The gene calls are TRBV5-1 and TRBJ2-3; 7 bases match TRBD2. From germline, CDR1 is SGHRS and CDR2 YFSETQ. This CDR3 contains 14 residues. V lost 0 bases and J lost 9; bases outside the gene matches: 7. The chain's CDR3 is CASSLEESGRTQYF. The CDR3 DNA sequence: TGCGCCAGCAGCTTGGAGGAGTCCGGGAGGACGCAGTATTTT.

This rearrangement joins TRBV10-3 to TRBJ1-6; no clear D gene. CDR3 length equals 16 residues. Trimming left V 6 bases short and J 0 bases short, with 12 bases between. Germline values: CDR1 ENHRY, CDR2 SYGVKD. In DNA, the CDR3 is TGTGCCATCAGGCCCCCGGTGAGCTCCTATAATTCACCCCTCCACTTT. Translation gives CAIRPPVSSYNSPLHF.

The DNA for the CDR3 is TGTGCCATCAGTGAGGGGGGGAGCTCCTACAATGAGCAGTTCTTC. Protein product: CAISEGGSSYNEQFF. The chain combines TRBV10-3 with TRBJ2-1, with D maybe TRBD2 (6 bases). Germline V gives CDR1 ENHRY, CDR2 SYGVKD. This CDR3 contains 15 residues. The ends were cut back, 2 bases at V and 0 bases at J, with 8 bases in the middle.

The genes are TRBV15 and TRBJ2-4, with D maybe TRBD1 (6 bases). The germline CDR1 and CDR2 sequences are LNHNV and YYDKDF (reference sequence). This CDR3 has 15 amino acids. V lost 0 bases, J lost 7 bases, and 13 bases lay in between. Here the CDR3 DNA reads TGTGCCACCAGCAGAGATCTGTCTAGGGGGAACATTCAGTACTTC. Its protein product is CATSRDLSRGNIQYF.

CDR3: CASSLGSRAGQQETQYF. CDR3 nucleotide sequence: TGTGCCAGCAGCTTAGGGTCCCGGGCGGGACAGCAAGAGACCCAGTACTTC. The chain couples TRBV7-2 to TRBJ2-5; the D gene is possibly TRBD1 (7 bases). The germline V and J ends were trimmed by 1 base and 2 bases, with 17 bases remaining between them. Germline loops: CDR1 SGHTA, CDR2 FQGNSA. CDR3 length: 17 amino acids.